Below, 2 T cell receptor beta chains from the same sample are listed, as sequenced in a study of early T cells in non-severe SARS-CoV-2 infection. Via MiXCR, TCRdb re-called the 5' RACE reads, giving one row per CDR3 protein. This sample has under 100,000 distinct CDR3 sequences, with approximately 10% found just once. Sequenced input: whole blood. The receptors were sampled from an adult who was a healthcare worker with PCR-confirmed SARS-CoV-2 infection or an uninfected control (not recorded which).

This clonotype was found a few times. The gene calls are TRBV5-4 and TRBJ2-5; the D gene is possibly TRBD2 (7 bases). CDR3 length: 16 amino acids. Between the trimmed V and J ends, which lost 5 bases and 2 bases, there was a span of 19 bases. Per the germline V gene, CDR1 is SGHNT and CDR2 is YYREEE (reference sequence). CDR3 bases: TGTGCCAGCAGGTTCCGGGGGGCAAACTTACAAGAGACCCAGTACTTC. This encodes CASRFRGANLQETQYF.

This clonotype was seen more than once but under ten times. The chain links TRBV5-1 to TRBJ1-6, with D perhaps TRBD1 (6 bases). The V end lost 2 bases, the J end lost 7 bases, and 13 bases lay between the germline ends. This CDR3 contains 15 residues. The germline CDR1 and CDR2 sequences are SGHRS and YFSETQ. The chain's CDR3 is CASSLAGATNSPLHF. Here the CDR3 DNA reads TGCGCCAGCAGCTTAGCAGGGGCGACCAATTCACCCCTCCACTTT.